This T cell receptor (beta chain) was captured by sequencing in a study of T cells in Graves' hyperthyroidism and ophthalmopathy. Study results and limitations: Peripheral blood also featured most of the thyroid clonotypes expanded above 0.001.

TCR beta CDR3 regions were amplified from RNA. An initial round of RT-PCR targeting the TCR CDR3 relied on the HTBI primer set. Each CDR3 protein gets one entry after TCRdb re-called the multiplex PCR reads with MiXCR. The repertoire holds about 59,000 distinct CDR3 sequences, with 53% as singletons. Looked up from germline, CDR1 is SGDLS and CDR2 is YYNGEE. V trimming: 3 bases; J trimming: 8 bases; junction bases outside the gene matches: 7. The CDR3 consists of 14 residues. Note on this clonotype: Antigen: not known.

The receptor was derived from a woman in her sixties or seventies with Graves' ophthalmopathy. J is TRBJ2-1 and V is TRBV9; 8 bases are shared with TRBD1. Sequences were obtained from blood. CDR3 region: CASSALTGEDEQFF. CDR3 nucleotides: TGTGCCAGCAGCGCCTTGACAGGGGAGGATGAGCAGTTCTTC.